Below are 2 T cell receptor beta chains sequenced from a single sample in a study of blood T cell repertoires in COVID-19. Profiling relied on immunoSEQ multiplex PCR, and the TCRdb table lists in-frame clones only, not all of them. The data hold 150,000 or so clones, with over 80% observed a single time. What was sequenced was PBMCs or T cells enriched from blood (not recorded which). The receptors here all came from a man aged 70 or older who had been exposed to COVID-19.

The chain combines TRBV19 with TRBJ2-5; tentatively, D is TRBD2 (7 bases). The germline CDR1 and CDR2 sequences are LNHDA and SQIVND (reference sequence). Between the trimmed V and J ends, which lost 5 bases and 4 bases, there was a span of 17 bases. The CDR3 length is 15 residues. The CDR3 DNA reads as TGTGCCAGTAGTCCCGGACTAGGCAGGGGAGAGACCCAGTACTTC. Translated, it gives CASSPGLGRGETQYF.

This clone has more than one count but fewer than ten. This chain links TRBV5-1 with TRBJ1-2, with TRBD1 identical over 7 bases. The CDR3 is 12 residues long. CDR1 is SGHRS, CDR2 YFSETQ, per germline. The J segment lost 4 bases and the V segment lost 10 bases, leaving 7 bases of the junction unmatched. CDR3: CASRRDSYGYTF. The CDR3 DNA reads TGCGCCTCCCGGCGGGACAGCTATGGCTACACCTTC.